This record covers a single T cell receptor beta chain. These data come from a study of Graves' ophthalmopathy and Graves' hyperthyroidism. TCR beta CDR3 regions were amplified from RNA transcripts. Second-round multiplex PCR came after a first-round RT-PCR that employed HTBI primers. Each CDR3 protein is one row after TCRdb ran MiXCR on the multiplex PCR reads. The sample comprises 500,000 to 700,000 distinct CDR3 sequences, roughly 20% of which are singletons, and approximately 7% rests with the top ten. In germline, CDR1 is LNHDA, CDR2 SQIVND (reference sequence). The ends were cut back, 3 bases at V and 2 bases at J, with 11 bases in the middle. The CDR3 contains 14 residues.

This TCR was recovered from a woman under 30 with stable Graves' hyperthyroidism. Some clones in this sample may be carry-over from other donors' samples. The sample was peripheral blood. The chain uses TRBV19 and TRBJ2-7; D assignment may be TRBD1 or TRBD2 (6 bases each). Here the CDR3 reads CASSIEGGTYEQYF. In DNA form, the CDR3 reads TGTGCCAGTAGTATTGAAGGGGGGACCTACGAGCAGTACTTC.